This T cell receptor beta chain comes out of a study of blood T cell repertoires in COVID-19. The CDR3 runs 12 residues. In germline, CDR1 is SGHNT, CDR2 YYREEE (reference sequence). Trimming took 3 bases from V and 9 from J, leaving 12 bases between them. Method: immunoSEQ multiplex PCR; TCRdb's copy keeps in-frame clones and lacks some. Found here are around 110,000 clones, approximately 87% of them singletons; the top ten hold approximately 2.5%. V usage is TRBV5-4 and J usage is TRBJ2-5; tentative D call: TRBD2 (6 bases). This receptor was obtained from a young man with acute or convalescent COVID-19. The specimen sequenced was peripheral blood. The CDR3 DNA is TGTGCCAGCAGCTCGTACGGCGGGGCCCAGTACTTC. Residues: CASSSYGGAQYF.